This T cell receptor (beta chain) was captured in a study of spatial heterogeneity in lung cancer. Overall study: As counted in raw reads, each unique TCR and UMI combination appeared more than ten times on average. General observations from the study: Tumor TCRs that were ubiquitous and expanded showed up in blood more at resection than follow-up.

CDR1 is MNHNY and CDR2 is SVGAGI in the germline V gene (reference sequence). The ends lost 5 bases at V and 7 bases at J; junction bases unmatched: 8. This CDR3 contains 15 residues. Described time point: sample taken at primary tumor resection. In each case, whole RNA from tumor, nontumor lung or frozen PBMC was sequenced unsorted. Many counts were recorded for this clonotype. Antigen specificity is unknown. Every individual TCR cDNA molecule carried its own unique molecular identifier, which allowed correction of PCR and sequencing errors. One entry per CDR3 protein results from TCRdb running MiXCR on the 5' RACE reads. Here the sample spans 40,000 to 45,000 distinct CDR3 sequences, approximately 6.9% being singletons.

The chain carries TRBV6-6 and TRBJ2-5; 12 bases match TRBD2. This TCR was sampled from a female donor with early-stage non-small cell lung cancer. The sample was PBMCs, taken at surgery. The CDR3 sequence: CASSAGLAGTGTQYF. CDR3 sequence (DNA): TGTGCCAGCAGTGCCGGACTAGCGGGGACCGGGACCCAGTACTTC.